These 21 T cell receptor beta chains share one sample of origin, sequenced in a study of cytomegalovirus exposure and HLA in healthy donors. 13 Jbeta primers and 60 Vbeta primers were used for the PCR. Sequencing used immunoSEQ multiplex PCR; TCRdb keeps in-frame clones, though not all of them. Of approximately 100,000 clones listed, 75% were seen once; the top ten hold approximately 14%. Sequenced material: PBMCs. The source of these receptors is a male donor in good health and CMV-seropositive.

J is TRBJ2-1 and V is TRBV7-2; 9 nucleotides match TRBD2. The CDR3 runs to 16 residues. Germline V lookup: CDR1 SGHTA, CDR2 FQGNSA. Trimming at V came to 5 bases and at J to 5 bases, leaving 10 bases not matched to a gene. The CDR3 region has the DNA TGTGCCAGCAGCCCGCGCGGGGGGGGGTTTGACAATGAGCAGTTCTTC. It specifies CASSPRGGGFDNEQFF.

The gene calls are TRBV5-6 and TRBJ1-5; D not resolved. Trimming removed 0 bases from V and 0 bases from J, with 4 bases in between. Germline V gene lookup returns CDR1 SGHDT and CDR2 YYEEEE. This CDR3 is built from 14 residues. CDR3 nucleotide sequence: TGTGCCAGCAGCTTGGGCAGTAGCAATCAGCCCCAGCATTTT. Its translation: CASSLGSSNQPQHF.

The chain combines TRBV2 with TRBJ2-1, with 7 bases matching TRBD1. Losses at the gene ends were 7 bases for V and 3 bases for J; bases not matched to a gene: 6. This CDR3 spans 14 amino acids. The germline CDR1 and CDR2 sequences are SNHLY and FYNNEI. The CDR3 here is CASKGAGDYNEQFF. The CDR3 nucleotides read TGTGCCAGCAAGGGGGCAGGGGACTACAATGAGCAGTTCTTC.

The table lists this clone with a few counts. The gene calls are TRBV5-4 and TRBJ1-1; D is perhaps TRBD1 (5 bases). This CDR3 has 17 amino acids. In germline, CDR1 is SGHNT, CDR2 YYREEE (reference sequence). V was pared by 0 bases and J by 0 bases, with 15 bases between. For the CDR3, the DNA is TGTGCCAGCAGCTTGGCCTCACGGGGGAGCTTGAACACTGAAGCTTTCTTT. The encoded protein is CASSLASRGSLNTEAFF.

V and J are TRBV11-3 and TRBJ1-1; D gene ambiguous. V was trimmed by 0 bases and J by 0 bases, leaving 8 bases between them. The CDR3 has 15 residues. The V gene's germline CDR1 is SGHNT and CDR2 YENEEA. For the CDR3, the DNA is TGTGCCAGCAGCTTAGAGGGGAGAATGAACACTGAAGCTTTCTTT. Its protein is CASSLEGRMNTEAFF.

The chain recombines TRBV7-2 with TRBJ1-5, with D tentatively TRBD1 (5 bases). The CDR3 contains 14 residues. V gave up 5 bases and J gave up 0 bases, with 8 bases separating them. The germline CDR1 and CDR2 sequences are SGHTA and FQGNSA. The CDR3 coding sequence is TGTGCCAGCAGCCAGGGTTATAGCAATCAGCCCCAGCATTTT. This codes for CASSQGYSNQPQHF.

V is TRBV7-9 and J is TRBJ1-5, with D unresolved. V was cut by 0 bases and J by 2 bases, with 8 bases left in between. CDR1 and CDR2 from the germline V gene are SEHNR and FQNEAQ (reference sequence). The CDR3 spans 15 residues. CDR3 nucleotide sequence: TGTGCCAGCAGCTTAGCCCAGGTCGGCAATCAGCCCCAGCATTTT. It encodes CASSLAQVGNQPQHF. Combining the CDR3 with reference TRBV7-9 and TRBJ1-5 gives the whole variable domain DTGVSQNPRHKITKRGQNVTFRCDPISEHNRLYWYRQTLGQGPEFLTYFQNEAQLEKSRLLSDRFSAERPKGSFSTLEIQRTEQGDSAMYLCASSLAQVGNQPQHFGDGTRLSIL.

This chain's CDR3 is CASSLQAGDGSPLHF. CDR3 nucleotides: TGTGCCAGCAGCTTACAGGCAGGGGATGGTTCACCCCTCCACTTT. V gene TRBV13 combines with J gene TRBJ1-6; possibly TRBD1 for D (6 bases). The germline V gene encodes CDR1 PRHDT and CDR2 FYEKMQ (reference sequence). Trimming shortened V by 2 bases and J by 9 bases, and 14 bases separated the two germline ends. This CDR3 has 15 amino acids.

The chain combines TRBV7-2 with TRBJ2-7; 13 bases are shared with TRBD2. Trimming removed 2 bases from V and 6 bases from J; junction bases left unmatched: 13. Germline assignment: CDR1 SGHTA and CDR2 FQGNSA. This CDR3 is 18 amino acids long. The CDR3 DNA sequence: TGTGCCAGCAGCTTAAGGACTAGCGGGGGCCCAAACACTTCCGAGCAGTACTTC. This codes for CASSLRTSGGPNTSEQYF.

The CDR3 sequence: CASSVQGTEAFF. The CDR3 DNA is TGTGCCAGCAGTGTACAGGGAACTGAAGCTTTCTTT. The chain uses TRBV2 and TRBJ1-1, with D possibly matching TRBD1 (6 bases). In germline, CDR1 is SNHLY, CDR2 FYNNEI. V lost 4 bases and J 5 bases, leaving 8 bases between the germline ends. CDR3 length: 12 amino acids.

The count of this clone is one. This chain connects TRBV7-2 to TRBJ2-7, with D tentatively TRBD2 (7 bases). CDR3 length: 15 residues. Germline V gives CDR1 SGHTA, CDR2 FQGNSA. V lost 6 bases and J 3 bases, leaving 18 bases between the germline ends. The CDR3 region is CASSLWGGASYEQYF. In DNA, the CDR3 is TGTGCCAGCAGTCTATGGGGGGGGGCCAGCTACGAGCAGTACTTC.

V gene TRBV4-2 combines with J gene TRBJ2-1; 7 positions agree with TRBD2. CDR1 and CDR2 from the germline V gene are LGHNA and YNFKEQ. CDR3 length equals 17 residues. V shed 0 bases, J shed 2 bases, and the junction held 7 bases outside the gene matches. The CDR3 spells CASSQDPPSGAYNEQFF. The CDR3 DNA reads as TGTGCCAGCAGCCAAGACCCCCCTAGCGGAGCCTACAATGAGCAGTTCTTC.

The V gene is TRBV11-3, the J gene TRBJ2-5; TRBD1 aligns across 9 bases. The CDR3 consists of 17 residues. Germline-derived CDR1 and CDR2 are SGHNT and YENEEA. V shed 1 base and J 3 bases; nucleotides not matched to a gene: 9. The CDR3 DNA is TGTGCCAGCAGCTTAGGGATATCAACAGGGGGCGAAGAGACCCAGTACTTC. The encoded protein is CASSLGISTGGEETQYF.

The V and J genes are TRBV6-1 and TRBJ2-1, with unresolved D. Germline assignment: CDR1 MNHNS and CDR2 SASEGT. The CDR3 consists of 11 residues. V lost 4 bases and J 16 bases, leaving 14 bases between the germline ends. CDR3 in amino acids: CASSALRSSFF. The CDR3 region has the DNA TGTGCCAGCAGTGCCTTGAGGAGCAGTTTCTTC.

In this sample, this clone turned up a few times. The chain has TRBV4-1 and TRBJ1-5; 8 bases are a match to TRBD1. The germline V gene has CDR1 MGHRA and CDR2 YSYEKL. This CDR3 spans 15 amino acids. The junction had 2 bases not matched to a gene; V was cut back by 2 bases and J by 2 bases. CDR3 DNA sequence: TGCGCCAGCAGCCAACCGGGACAGGGCAATCAGCCCCAGCATTTT. Translated: CASSQPGQGNQPQHF.

J is TRBJ1-2 and V is TRBV7-8; possible D gene TRBD1, 5 bases. The CDR3 sequence is 14 residues long. Germline V CDR1 and CDR2: SGHVS, FQNEAQ. V was shortened by 5 bases and J by 7 bases, with 17 bases between the two germline ends. This CDR3 reads CASSTLQAPSGYTF. The CDR3 DNA reads as TGTGCCAGCAGCACCCTACAGGCGCCCAGTGGCTACACCTTC.

This rearrangement joins TRBV30 to TRBJ1-2, with 9 bases fitting TRBD1. This CDR3 is built from 16 residues. The V and J ends lost 0 bases and 2 bases, in that order; junction bases with no gene match: 7. In germline, CDR1 is GTSNPN, CDR2 SVGIG (reference sequence). The CDR3 DNA reads as TGTGCCTGGAGTGTTCCCTCCACAGGGGGCAACTATGGCTACACCTTC. Protein product: CAWSVPSTGGNYGYTF.

The rearrangement joins TRBV6-6 to TRBJ2-5, with D possibly TRBD1 on 6 matching bases. V dropped 5 bases and J dropped 1 base, with 11 bases sitting between them. The germline gives CDR1 MNHNY, CDR2 SVGAGI (reference sequence). The CDR3 loop spans 14 amino acids. CDR3 in DNA: TGTGCCAGCAGTACTCAGGGGTCCCAAGAGACCCAGTACTTC. Translated: CASSTQGSQETQYF.

The chain combines TRBV28 with TRBJ1-6; 8 nucleotides agree with TRBD1. This CDR3 comprises 15 residues. V dropped 5 bases and J dropped 9; count of bases not matched to a gene: 9. Germline V gene lookup returns CDR1 MDHEN and CDR2 SYDVKM. As DNA, the CDR3 is TGTGCCAGCAGTGCACCCGGGACAGGCATTTCACCCCTCCACTTT. This sequence encodes CASSAPGTGISPLHF.

V and J are TRBV21-1 and TRBJ1-5; no DNA check was done on the table's D call, TRBD1. TRBV21-1 is recorded as a pseudogene. CDR3 length equals 16 residues. The CDR3 region has the DNA TGTACCCGGGGGACAGGGGCTCACAAGGGCAATCAGCCCCAGCATTTT. This translates into CTRGTGAHKGNQPQHF.

V is TRBV5-1 and J is TRBJ2-1; TRBD1 aligns across 10 bases. J was trimmed by 8 bases and V by 4 bases; bases with no gene match: 9. The CDR3 runs to 15 residues. Germline CDR1 SGHRS, CDR2 YFSETQ. CDR3 protein: CASSKGTGVPDEQFF. The CDR3 bases are TGCGCCAGCAGCAAAGGGACAGGGGTTCCGGATGAGCAGTTCTTC.